This section outlines one T cell receptor (beta chain) sequence together with its context. This record belongs to a study of blood T cell repertoires in COVID-19. Study-level information: Sources were T cells, B-cell-depleted T cells, or PBMCs; the material itself was cDNA or gDNA.

Deletions cut 2 bases from V and 10 bases from J, with 15 bases between. This CDR3 contains 15 residues. Germline V gene lookup returns CDR1 SGHTA and CDR2 FQGTGA. Only in-frame clones appear in the TCRdb table, and some are missing; sequencing was by immunoSEQ multiplex PCR. The sample has over 600,000 clones; approximately 90% are singletons. Sequences were obtained from peripheral blood. The receptor comes from a woman aged 18-29 years with acute or convalescent COVID-19. The rearrangement links TRBV7-3 to TRBJ1-6; D is possibly TRBD1 (5 bases). The CDR3 is CASSLGEGRRSPLHF. CDR3 nucleotide sequence: TGTGCCAGCAGCTTAGGGGAGGGGCGGAGGTCACCCCTCCACTTT.